The subject of this entry is one T cell receptor (beta chain). This record belongs to a study of molecular identifiers for immune sequencing clone quantification. TCRdb re-called the PCR reads with MiXCR, one entry per CDR3 protein. The sample consists of about 9,800 distinct CDR3 sequences, approximately 19% of them appearing once. Source material: naive CD8+ T cells from blood, with Jurkat cell RNA spiked in. Regarding subset: FACS-sorted CD8+CD4-CCR7+CD45RA+ naive T cells. This receptor was obtained from a human donor in good health. Some libraries in this study had Jurkat cell RNA spiked in.

The CDR3 protein is CSATPPPGHQAFF. For the CDR3, the DNA is TGCAGTGCTACACCCCCGCCGGGACACCAAGCTTTCTTT. The chain uses TRBV20-1 and TRBJ1-1, with D perhaps matching TRBD1 (6 bases). The CDR3 totals 13 residues. V was pared by 4 bases and J by 9 bases, with 18 bases between. The germline V gene has CDR1 DFQATT and CDR2 SNEGSKA (reference sequence).